The 16 T cell receptor beta chains presented below share a single source sample, sequenced in a study of shared clonotypes between healthy human individuals (dated by TCRdb to 2018 to 2020). The method behind the library was the immunoSEQ multiplex PCR assay. Entries here come from immuneACCESS through TCRdb and include only in-frame sequences with V and J called. Some clones fail to appear in such tables; in the studies checked, an unresolved V gene covers under half of the shortfall, and the cause of the remainder is unknown. For this sample there are about 1 million clones; 75% appear just once. Clones ranked in the top ten supply about 1.5% of the sample. The specimen was memory CD4+ T cells sorted from blood. Interpreted using the paper, the cell subset or site label stands for: CD45RA-negative fraction. These receptors were taken from a young man in good health.

The V call is TRBV19, the J call TRBJ2-2, with 9 bases aligning to TRBD1. The V segment lost 7 bases and the J segment 4 bases; nucleotides outside the gene matches: 7. Germline V gene sequence: CDR1 LNHDA, CDR2 SQIVND (reference sequence). This CDR3 comprises 15 residues. In DNA, the CDR3 is TGTGCCAGTACTCTCGGACAGGGGTCCACCGGGGAGCTGTTTTTT. Amino acid sequence: CASTLGQGSTGELFF.

This clone was seen once. The rearrangement uses TRBV29-1 and TRBJ1-2; D gene ambiguous. This CDR3 region has 12 residues. V lost 6 bases to trimming and J lost 0 bases, with 8 bases between them. The germline CDR1 and CDR2 sequences are SQVTM and ANQGSEA. CDR3 sequence: CSVPGPNYGYTF. The DNA of the CDR3 is TGCAGCGTACCCGGACCTAACTATGGCTACACCTTC.

Regarding this clone: One base away lies a much larger clone, so this may be a sequencing read error. The V call is TRBV18, the J call TRBJ2-3, with D hard to call. V was clipped by 2 bases and J by 3 bases, with 3 bases between them. Germline V lookup: CDR1 KGHSH, CDR2 LQKENI. This CDR3 has 12 amino acids. CDR3 residues: CASSPMTDTQYF. As DNA, the CDR3 is TGTGCCAGCTCACCAATGACAGATACGCAGTATTTT.

This clone has just a few counts. V gene TRBV14 combines with J gene TRBJ1-6; 9 bases are a match to TRBD1. CDR1 and CDR2 (germline): SGHDN, FVKESK. This CDR3 has 16 amino acids. With 0 bases clipped from V and 9 bases from J, the junction kept 6 bases outside the gene matches. This CDR3 reads CASSQDKGTGISPLHF. CDR3 sequence (DNA): TGTGCCAGCAGCCAAGATAAGGGGACAGGGATTTCACCCCTCCACTTT.

The chain has TRBV5-1 and TRBJ2-5; 12 bases map to TRBD2. V dropped 1 base and J dropped 4; count of bases not matched to a gene: 5. The CDR3 is made up of 16 amino acids. Per germline, CDR1 SGHRS and CDR2 YFSETQ. CDR3 coding DNA: TGCGCCAGCAGCTTGTCGGGACTAGCGGGCCCAGAGACCCAGTACTTC. Translation: CASSLSGLAGPETQYF.

The V and J genes are TRBV6-1 and TRBJ1-6; 10 positions agree with TRBD1. The V and J ends lost 7 bases and 8 bases, in that order; junction bases with no gene match: 2. The germline V gene has CDR1 MNHNS and CDR2 SASEGT. The CDR3 extends over 13 amino acids. This chain's CDR3 is CASNDRGHSPLHF. CDR3 coding DNA: TGTGCCAGCAACGACAGGGGGCATTCACCCCTCCACTTT.

The genes are TRBV29-1 and TRBJ2-2; TRBD1 is a possible D gene (7 bases). This CDR3 spans 13 amino acids. Trimming took off 7 bases at V and 5 bases at J, with 14 bases between the two ends. Germline V CDR1 and CDR2: SQVTM, ANQGSEA. CDR3 protein: CSGRQGGTGELFF. CDR3 bases: TGCAGCGGAAGACAGGGAGGTACCGGGGAGCTGTTTTTT.

This clone came up once. This chain links TRBV19 with TRBJ2-7; 7 positions match TRBD1. V shed 4 bases, J shed 0 bases, and the junction held 6 bases outside the gene matches. This CDR3 has 15 amino acids. Per germline, CDR1 LNHDA and CDR2 SQIVND (reference sequence). The CDR3 loop is CASSNHRGASYEQYF. Here the CDR3 DNA reads TGTGCCAGTAGTAACCACAGGGGCGCCTCCTACGAGCAGTACTTC.

This chain links TRBV11-2 with TRBJ2-3, with TRBD2 as a possible D gene (7 bases). Looked up from germline, CDR1 is SGHAT and CDR2 is FQNNGV. V lost 1 base and J lost 3, with 11 bases in between. This CDR3 has 15 amino acids. The CDR3 here is CASSLVGGATDTQYF. CDR3 bases: TGTGCCAGCAGCTTAGTTGGGGGGGCAACAGATACGCAGTATTTT.

This clone has just a few counts. Other DNA sequences of this sample code for an identical CDR3. CDR3 DNA sequence: TGTGCCAGCAGCCTCTCCGGGGGCCAAGAGACCCAGTACTTC. Translation: CASSLSGGQETQYF. The gene calls are TRBV7-2 and TRBJ2-5; D may be TRBD2 (6 bases). The CDR3 length is 14 residues. Germline-derived CDR1 and CDR2 are SGHTA and FQGNSA. V gave up 5 bases and J gave up 1 base, with 11 bases separating them.

This clone occurred a few times. The chain couples TRBV23-1 to TRBJ2-2, with 9 bases lining up with TRBD1. TRBV23-1 falls under the ORF class, with uncertain function. Trimming cost V 7 bases and J 4 bases; bases outside gene matches: 4. The CDR3 sequence is 14 residues long. CDR3 bases: TGCGCCAGCAATGACAGGGGGTCCACCGGGGAGCTGTTTTTT. Translated, it gives CASNDRGSTGELFF.

V usage is TRBV4-1 and J usage is TRBJ2-5; a weak D match, TRBD2 (6 bases). The germline V and J ends were trimmed by 3 bases and 11 bases, with 16 bases remaining between them. Germline V CDR1 and CDR2: MGHRA, YSYEKL. This CDR3 comprises 13 residues. The CDR3 sequence is CASSHEPREAQYF. The CDR3 region has the DNA TGCGCCAGCAGCCATGAACCTAGGGAGGCACAGTACTTC.

At least ten counts were recorded for this clone. This chain uses TRBV20-1 with TRBJ1-1; the D gene is possibly TRBD1 (5 bases). The CDR3 runs to 11 residues. CDR1 DFQATT and CDR2 SNEGSKA come from the germline V gene (reference sequence). Trimming stripped 5 bases from V and 10 bases from J, with 14 bases between. CDR3 DNA: TGCAGTGCTCCCCCCGACAGAGGAGCTTTCTTT. As protein: CSAPPDRGAFF.

This chain joins TRBV2 and TRBJ2-3; 10 bases agree with TRBD2. In germline, CDR1 is SNHLY, CDR2 FYNNEI. The CDR3 covers 14 residues. The trim removed 7 bases at V and 5 bases at J, leaving 6 bases unmatched. The CDR3 is CASTVAGGGDTQYF. The CDR3 DNA reads as TGTGCCAGCACCGTAGCGGGGGGAGGAGATACGCAGTATTTT.

This clone was recorded once. The rearrangement uses TRBV7-2 and TRBJ2-7; no firm D call. The germline CDR1 and CDR2 sequences are SGHTA and FQGNSA. The CDR3 length is 14 residues. With 2 bases removed from V and 3 bases from J, the gap between germline ends came to 11 bases. CDR3 protein: CASSLQVGYYEQYF. As DNA, the CDR3 is TGTGCCAGCAGCTTACAGGTCGGCTACTACGAGCAGTACTTC.

The rearrangement joins TRBV28 to TRBJ2-3; 10 bases map to TRBD2. In germline, CDR1 is MDHEN, CDR2 SYDVKM. The CDR3 length is 15 residues. V shed 5 bases and J 5 bases; nucleotides not matched to a gene: 7. In nucleotides, the CDR3 is TGTGCCAGCAGTCCCCAGCGGGGGGGCATAGATACGCAGTATTTT. Encoded protein: CASSPQRGGIDTQYF.